Only one count was recorded for the clone carrying this T cell receptor (beta chain). Data came from immunoSEQ multiplex PCR; TCRdb stores just in-frame clones and leaves some out. The sample holds fewer than 150,000 clones; nearly 90% are singletons and the top ten take over 8%. The data were obtained in a study of T cell responses to AZD1222 COVID-19 vaccine. The CDR3 length is 15 residues. The germline V gene encodes CDR1 LGHDT and CDR2 YNNKEL (reference sequence). V shed 0 bases, J shed 4 bases, and the junction held 3 bases outside the gene matches. This chain uses TRBV3-1 (or the pseudogene TRBV3-2) with TRBJ1-3, with 7 bases aligning to TRBD1. The TCR sequence derives from an adult who received the AZD1222 COVID-19 vaccine. The sequenced sample was peripheral blood, obtained 28 days after the second AZD1222 dose. CDR3 bases: TGTGCCAGCAGCCAAGATACGACAGGGGGAAACACCATATATTTT. It translates to CASSQDTTGGNTIYF.